This is a list of T cell receptor beta chains from one sample in a study of cytomegalovirus exposure and HLA in healthy donors. Measured with immunoSEQ multiplex PCR; TCRdb has only the in-frame clones, and not every one. The sample consists of 120,000 or so clones, roughly 80% of them appearing once. Sequenced sample: PBMCs. These receptors were collected from a young man in good health and CMV-seropositive. The CDR3 runs from the conserved cysteine through the conserved F or W. The D gene is left open where the match is weak. Only part of the rows carry a size: once, few, many, or a class if the clone is expanded.

D	V	J	size	DNA	CDR3
.	TRBV4-1	TRBJ1-5	.	TGCGCCAGCAGCCAAGGACGAACAGATCAGCCCCAGCATTTT	CASSQGRTDQPQHF
.	TRBV30	TRBJ2-5	.	TGTGCCTGCCTGGTCGGGACTGTTAGAGAGACCCAGTACTTC	CACLVGTVRETQYF
.	TRBV30	TRBJ1-4	.	TGTGCCTGGGGGAGGGAAAAACTGTTTTTT	CAWGREKLFF
TRBD1	TRBV5-8	TRBJ1-2	once	TGTGCCAGCAGCTTGGCGGGACAGGGTCTCTATGGCTACACCTTC	CASSLAGQGLYGYTF
.	TRBV27	TRBJ1-1	.	TGTGCCAGCAGTTCCCCCCGAGGGAGAGCGGGGGAAGCTTTCTTT	CASSSPRGRAGEAFF
TRBD2	TRBV7-2	TRBJ2-5	.	TGTGCCAGCAGCTTGGGACTAGCGGGATATGGAGAGACCCAGTACTTC	CASSLGLAGYGETQYF
.	TRBV11-2	TRBJ1-2	.	TGTGCCAGCAGCGCTAAACAGGGATGGGGCTATGGCTACACCTTC	CASSAKQGWGYGYTF
.	TRBV15	TRBJ2-7	.	TGTGCCACCAGCAGAGATCTGGGCGGCGGGGTTAGCTCCTACGAGCAGTACTTC	CATSRDLGGGVSSYEQYF
TRBD2	TRBV5-1	TRBJ2-1	.	TGCGCCAGCAGCCTAGATAGGACTAGCGGTTACAATGAGCAGTTCTTC	CASSLDRTSGYNEQFF
.	TRBV15	TRBJ1-3	.	TGTGCCACCAGCAGAGGGGGGGACGCCAACACCATATATTTT	CATSRGGDANTIYF
TRBD2	TRBV9	TRBJ2-7	.	TGTGCCAGCAGCGCCCTAGCGGGAAACGAGCAGTACTTC	CASSALAGNEQYF
.	TRBV6-5	TRBJ2-2	.	TGTGCCAGCAGTTACTTACAAGTTAACACCGGGGAGCTGTTTTTT	CASSYLQVNTGELFF
TRBD2	TRBV9	TRBJ2-5	.	TGTGCCAGCAGCGAGTCGGCGGGGGGAGAGACCCAGTACTTC	CASSESAGGETQYF
TRBD2	TRBV27	TRBJ2-1	.	TGTGCCAGCAGGGCCCTAGCGGGGAACAATGAGCAGTTCTTC	CASRALAGNNEQFF
.	TRBV7-9	TRBJ1-4	.	TGTGCCAGCAGCTTAACAGGAAAACTGTTTTTT	CASSLTGKLFF
.	TRBV19	TRBJ1-5	.	TGTGCCAGTAGTATGTCCGGGAAGGTTTATCAGCCCCAGCATTTT	CASSMSGKVYQPQHF
.	TRBV15	TRBJ2-7	.	TGTGCCACCAGCGGCGGGATTGGAGCCTACGAGCAGTACTTC	CATSGGIGAYEQYF
TRBD2	TRBV11-2	TRBJ2-7	.	TGTGCCAGCAGCTTAGATCCTAGCGGATTCTCCTACGAGCAGTACTTC	CASSLDPSGFSYEQYF
.	TRBV11-3	TRBJ2-2	once	TGTGCCAGCAGCTCCGGGACTGGCAGGGAGCTGTTTTTT	CASSSGTGRELFF
.	TRBV30	TRBJ1-1	once	TGTGCCTGGAGTCCCGCGGGCACTGAAGCTTTCTTT	CAWSPAGTEAFF
TRBD1	TRBV27	TRBJ2-7	few	TGTGCCAGCAGTTTATCGACAGGGGATCCCGGGGAGCAGTACTTC	CASSLSTGDPGEQYF
TRBD1	TRBV29-1	TRBJ1-5	.	TGCAGCGTGGGGGACAGTAATCAGCCCCAGCATTTT	CSVGDSNQPQHF
TRBD2	TRBV5-1	TRBJ2-5	.	TGCGCCAGCAGCTTGGACCACACCCTCGGGACTATTCGTCCCCGGGGTTGGGAGACCCAGTACTTC	CASSLDHTLGTIRPRGWETQYF
TRBD1	TRBV11-2	TRBJ2-5	.	TGTGCCAGCAGCTTAGCCGGGACAGGGGCCCCGAGGCACTTC	CASSLAGTGAPRHF
.	TRBV11-2	TRBJ2-5	.	TGTGCCAGCAGCCTACAAACGGGACTCCAAGAGACCCAGTACTTC	CASSLQTGLQETQYF
.	TRBV5-1	TRBJ2-5	.	TGCGCCAGCAGCTTGGCACGGGGGCAAGAGACCCAGTACTTC	CASSLARGQETQYF
.	TRBV7-6	TRBJ2-7	.	TGTGCCAGCAGCTTATCAGGGTCCGAGGACGAGCAGTACTTC	CASSLSGSEDEQYF
.	TRBV7-5	TRBJ2-2	.	TGTGCCAGAAGCTTATCGCTGGGGGCGGGGGAGCTGTTTTTT	CARSLSLGAGELFF
.	TRBV18	TRBJ2-5	.	TGTGCCAGCTCACCATTAGAGAAAGAGACCCAGTACTTC	CASSPLEKETQYF
.	TRBV29-1	TRBJ2-1	.	TGCAGCGTTGTTACACACAATGAGCAGTTCTTC	CSVVTHNEQFF
.	TRBV7-6	TRBJ2-7	.	TGTGCCAGCAGCCCTCGCGAGGGAACCTACGAGCAGTACTTC	CASSPREGTYEQYF
.	TRBV2	TRBJ1-1	.	TGTGCCATCAGTGACAGGTCTGAAGCTTTCTTT	CAISDRSEAFF
.	TRBV28	TRBJ2-7	few	TGTGCCAGCAGTTTATCCCGCGAGCAGTACTTC	CASSLSREQYF
TRBD2	TRBV29-1	TRBJ2-7	few	TGCAGCGTTTCCAGCGGGAGGCAATCCTACGAGCAGTACTTC	CSVSSGRQSYEQYF
.	TRBV7-9	TRBJ2-7	.	TGTGCCAGCAGCTGGGCCCTGGGACTTCTCCCCAGCGAGCAGTACTTC	CASSWALGLLPSEQYF
.	TRBV6-5	TRBJ2-6	.	TGTGCCAGCAGTTATCGTGGGGCCAACGTCCTGACTTTC	CASSYRGANVLTF
TRBD2	TRBV7-3	TRBJ2-1	.	TGTGCCAGCAGCCCGGGACTAGCGGGATGGGGTGAGCAGTTCTTC	CASSPGLAGWGEQFF
TRBD1	TRBV12-5	TRBJ2-7	.	TGTGCTGGTCTTTCAGGGGGTATCTACGAGCAGTACTTC	CAGLSGGIYEQYF
.	TRBV27	TRBJ2-3	.	TGTGCCAGCAGTTTACAGCGTGGTAGTACAGATACGCAGTATTTT	CASSLQRGSTDTQYF
TRBD2	TRBV2	TRBJ2-5	.	TGTTCCACCGGGGGGGTAGACCAAGAGACCCAGTACTTC	CSTGGVDQETQYF
TRBD2	TRBV18	TRBJ2-3	.	TGTGCCAGCTCACAATCGGGACTAGCGGATGACACAGATACGCAGTATTTT	CASSQSGLADDTDTQYF
.	TRBV14	TRBJ2-4	.	TGTGCCAGCAGCCCTGGACACACACTAGCCAAAAACATTCAGTACTTC	CASSPGHTLAKNIQYF
.	TRBV5-6	TRBJ2-5	.	TGTGCCAGCAGCTTTTTTCAGGGGAACAAGAGAACCCAGTACTTC	CASSFFQGNKRTQYF
.	TRBV7-6	TRBJ2-7	.	TGTGCCAGCGGGGCGTCTTTGTACGAGCAGTACTTC	CASGASLYEQYF
.	TRBV11-2	TRBJ2-5	few	TGTGCCAGCAGCTTCTCGGGGGTCCAAGAGACCCAGTACTTC	CASSFSGVQETQYF
TRBD1	TRBV6-5	TRBJ1-2	.	TGTGCCAGCAGTCGACGGACAGGGCGTTACACCTTC	CASSRRTGRYTF
.	TRBV28	TRBJ2-7	.	TGTGCCAGCAGTTTTCCAGGGATTTGGGGCGAGCAGTACTTC	CASSFPGIWGEQYF
.	TRBV5-1	TRBJ1-2	once	TGCGCCAGCAGCTTGGCCTACAGGGCTAACTATGGCTACACCTTC	CASSLAYRANYGYTF
.	TRBV10-3	TRBJ2-7	once	TGTGCCATCAGATCGTCGACGGGAGCCTACGAGCAGTACTTC	CAIRSSTGAYEQYF
.	TRBV28	TRBJ1-3	once	TGTGCCAGCAGTTTACAGGGTGGGAACACCATATATTTT	CASSLQGGNTIYF
TRBD1	TRBV7-2	TRBJ2-3	.	TGTGCCAGCAGCGTCTCCTCGGGACAGGGACCAGATACGCAGTATTTT	CASSVSSGQGPDTQYF